This TCR beta chain was captured by sequencing in a study of cytomegalovirus exposure and HLA in healthy donors. Study observations and caveats: Researchers counted some 150 TCR beta chains as cytomegalovirus-associated. The authors confirmed in vitro that a few CMV-associated chains were specific for CMV antigens.

Repertoires were generated with immunoSEQ multiplex PCR, while TCRdb's copy carries only in-frame clones and drops some. The table shows over 130,000 clones, with around 84% occurring only once. In the case of this clone: The antigen is not known.

The receptor's source is a man aged 18-30 years in good health and CMV-seropositive. The sample taken for sequencing was PBMCs.

This CDR3 reads CASSESRNSNEQFF. The DNA for the CDR3 is TGTGCCAGCAGTGAATCCCGTAATAGTAATGAGCAGTTCTTC. The chain is built from TRBV2 and TRBJ2-1, with D unclear. The germline V gene encodes CDR1 SNHLY and CDR2 FYNNEI. This CDR3 region has 14 residues. Trimming cost V 2 bases and J 7 bases, with 12 bases left between them. Using reference TRBV2 and TRBJ2-1 for the parts outside the CDR3, the full variable domain is EPEVTQTPSHQVTQMGQEVILRCVPISNHLYFYWYRQILGQKVEFLVSFYNNEISEKSEIFDDQFSVERPDGSNFTLKIRSTKLEDSAMYFCASSESRNSNEQFFGPGTRLTVL.